This passage covers 23 T cell receptor beta chains from one sample sequenced in a study of T cell changes during pregnancy in multiple sclerosis. Generated by immunoSEQ multiplex PCR, the TCRdb table keeps only in-frame clones and is missing some. The sample yields more than 15,000 clones, around 89% seen once. The sample in question was CD4+ T cells from peripheral blood mononuclear cells, obtained in the first trimester of pregnancy. These receptors were obtained from a female donor in good health, enrolled as a control in a pregnancy study.

This clone was picked up one time. V usage is TRBV4-2 and J usage is TRBJ2-5, with TRBD2 matching 13 bases. This CDR3 region has 17 residues. Germline values: CDR1 LGHNA, CDR2 YNFKEQ. Germline trimming cut 1 base from V and 7 bases from J; bases unmatched to any gene: 9. Here the CDR3 DNA reads TGTGCCAGCAGCCAAGGGAAAGGACTAGCGGGAGAGGGGACCCAGTACTTC. Encoded protein: CASSQGKGLAGEGTQYF.

This clone was seen once. V is TRBV5-1 and J is TRBJ2-7; 7 nucleotides match TRBD1. This CDR3 is built from 13 residues. V was pared by 4 bases and J by 3 bases, with 4 bases of the junction left unmatched. Germline-derived CDR1 and CDR2 are SGHRS and YFSETQ. CDR3 nucleotide sequence: TGCGCCAGCAGCGCTACAGGGGACTACGAGCAGTACTTC. Translating gives CASSATGDYEQYF.

This clone has just a few counts. The rearrangement joins TRBV27 to TRBJ2-4; 7 positions agree with TRBD1. The CDR3 has 14 residues. Germline trimming cut 4 bases from V and 3 bases from J; bases unmatched to any gene: 3. CDR1 is MNHEY, CDR2 SMNVEV, per germline (reference sequence). The CDR3 DNA reads as TGTGCCAGCAGTTCGGGACAGCACAAAAACATTCAGTACTTC. Its protein product is CASSSGQHKNIQYF.

The chain links TRBV13 to TRBJ2-7, with 10 bases lining up with TRBD1. CDR1 and CDR2 from the germline V gene are PRHDT and FYEKMQ (reference sequence). The CDR3 contains 15 residues. V lost 5 bases to trimming and J lost 7 bases; unmatched junction nucleotides: 11. The CDR3 nucleotides read TGTGCCAGCAGCAGGAGACAGGGGGCGGGGAGGGAGCAGTACTTC. Translation: CASSRRQGAGREQYF. Full variable domain (outside the CDR3, taken from reference TRBV13 and TRBJ2-7): AAGVIQSPRHLIKEKRETATLKCYPIPRHDTVYWYQQGPGQDPQFLISFYEKMQSDKGSIPDRFSAQQFSDYHSELNMSSLELGDSALYFCASSRRQGAGREQYFGPGTRLTVT.

This sequence joins TRBV5-1 and TRBJ1-1; TRBD1 is a possible D gene (5 bases). The length of the CDR3 is 15 residues. Trimming stripped 0 bases from V and 0 bases from J, with 9 bases between. Germline V lookup: CDR1 SGHRS, CDR2 YFSETQ. The CDR3 sequence: CASSLGAGMNTEAFF. As DNA, the CDR3 is TGCGCCAGCAGCTTGGGTGCAGGGATGAACACTGAAGCTTTCTTT.

This rearrangement joins TRBV15 to TRBJ2-1, with 10 bases that match TRBD2. The CDR3 is made up of 16 amino acids. From germline, CDR1 is LNHNV and CDR2 YYDKDF (reference sequence). Losses at the gene ends were 1 base for V and 2 bases for J; bases not matched to a gene: 2. The CDR3 sequence is CATSRGTSGAYNEQFF. CDR3 DNA: TGTGCCACCAGCAGAGGGACTAGCGGAGCCTACAATGAGCAGTTCTTC. The full variable domain, with the rest looked up from reference TRBV15 and TRBJ2-1, is DAMVIQNPRYQVTQFGKPVTLSCSQTLNHNVMYWYQQKSSQAPKLLFHYYDKDFNNEADTPDNFQSRRPNTSFCFLDIRSPGLGDTAMYLCATSRGTSGAYNEQFFGPGTRLTVL.

The CDR3 loop is CASSFFERINEQFF. The CDR3 bases are TGTGCCAGCAGCTTCTTCGAGCGGATCAATGAGCAGTTCTTC. V and J are TRBV5-4 and TRBJ2-1, with a possible D match to TRBD2 (5 bases). CDR3 size: 14 residues. CDR1 SGHNT and CDR2 YYREEE come from the germline V gene (reference sequence). V lost 2 bases and J 6 bases, leaving 12 bases between the germline ends. Combining the CDR3 with reference TRBV5-4 and TRBJ2-1 gives the whole variable domain ETGVTQSPTHLIKTRGQQVTLRCSSQSGHNTVSWYQQALGQGPQFIFQYYREEENGRGNFPPRFSGLQFPNYSSELNVNALELDDSALYLCASSFFERINEQFFGPGTRLTVL.

The chain couples TRBV6-6 to TRBJ2-5, with TRBD2 matching over 7 bases. The trim removed 4 bases at V and 7 bases at J, leaving 3 bases unmatched. The CDR3 is 12 residues long. Germline V lookup: CDR1 MNHNY, CDR2 SVGAGI (reference sequence). The CDR3 DNA reads as TGTGCCAGCAGTTCCGGCGGGGGGACCCAGTACTTC. As protein: CASSSGGGTQYF.

This chain joins TRBV29-1 and TRBJ1-2, with D maybe TRBD1 (5 bases). Germline V lookup: CDR1 SQVTM, CDR2 ANQGSEA. There are 13 residues in the CDR3. V was pared by 0 bases and J by 8 bases, with 13 bases between. CDR3 residues: CSVEDSRVEGYTF. The CDR3 nucleotides are TGCAGCGTTGAAGATTCCAGGGTAGAAGGCTACACCTTC.

The chain links TRBV27 to TRBJ1-6, with D perhaps matching TRBD1 (5 bases). CDR3 length equals 17 residues. V was cut by 7 bases and J by 3 bases, with 19 bases left in between. Germline CDR1 reads MNHEY; CDR2 reads SMNVEV (reference sequence). This chain's CDR3 is CASTWGGATYYNSPLHF. The CDR3 coding sequence is TGTGCCAGCACCTGGGGAGGGGCCACTTACTATAATTCACCCCTCCACTTT.

The gene calls are TRBV5-8 and TRBJ1-1; TRBD1 agrees at 7 bases. Germline lookup yields CDR1 SGHTS and CDR2 YDEGEE. CDR3 length equals 15 residues. V gave up 4 bases and J gave up 4 bases; unmatched junction bases: 10. CDR3 DNA: TGTGCCAGCAGCGGGGGTTGGCCAGGGGGCACTGAAGCTTTCTTT. It encodes CASSGGWPGGTEAFF.

DNA for the CDR3: TGTGCCAGCAGGGAGACAGGGCGGTATGGCTACACCTTC. Translated: CASRETGRYGYTF. The rearrangement links TRBV7-2 to TRBJ1-2, with 7 bases aligning to TRBD1. Germline V gene sequence: CDR1 SGHTA, CDR2 FQGNSA. The CDR3 totals 13 residues. The V segment lost 6 bases and the J segment 5 bases; nucleotides outside the gene matches: 6.

The rearrangement uses TRBV7-2 and TRBJ2-5, with 8 nucleotides matching TRBD2. The trim removed 5 bases at V and 5 bases at J, leaving 10 bases unmatched. The CDR3 length is 15 residues. Germline V CDR1 and CDR2: SGHTA, FQGNSA. CDR3 protein: CASSTVAGRGETQYF. CDR3 in DNA: TGTGCCAGCAGCACCGTAGCGGGGCGGGGGGAGACCCAGTACTTC. Looking up the rest from reference TRBV7-2 and TRBJ2-5 gives the full variable domain: GAGVSQSPSNKVTEKGKDVELRCDPISGHTALYWYRQSLGQGLEFLIYFQGNSAPDKSGLPSDRFSAERTGGSVSTLTIQRTQQEDSAVYLCASSTVAGRGETQYFGPGTRLLVL.

V is TRBV5-6 and J is TRBJ2-7; 8 bases are a match to TRBD1. Trimming cost V 1 base and J 9 bases; bases outside gene matches: 3. This CDR3 is built from 12 residues. Germline-derived CDR1 and CDR2 are SGHDT and YYEEEE. Written as DNA, the CDR3 is TGTGCCAGCAGCTTGCAGGGGGCCGGGCAGTACTTC. The encoded protein is CASSLQGAGQYF.

This clone turned up a few times. The V gene is TRBV7-2, the J gene TRBJ2-1; tentatively, D is TRBD1 (5 bases). V was trimmed by 5 bases and J by 6 bases, leaving 11 bases between them. CDR1 SGHTA and CDR2 FQGNSA come from the germline V gene. This CDR3 region has 13 residues. Here the CDR3 reads CASSPGHLNEQFF. In DNA form, the CDR3 reads TGTGCCAGCAGCCCAGGACACCTCAATGAGCAGTTCTTC.

The chain employs TRBV5-1 and TRBJ1-2; no firm D call. The CDR3 length is 14 residues. V lost 4 bases to trimming and J lost 1 base, with 11 bases between them. Germline CDR1 and CDR2: SGHRS and YFSETQ. The CDR3 here is CASSIQVGNYGYTF. In DNA, the CDR3 is TGCGCCAGCAGCATCCAGGTCGGTAACTATGGCTACACCTTC.

This rearrangement joins TRBV18 to TRBJ1-1; tentatively, D is TRBD1 (5 bases). Germline assignment: CDR1 KGHSH and CDR2 LQKENI. The V end lost 3 bases, the J end lost 5 bases, and 7 bases lay between the germline ends. The CDR3 has 12 amino acids. The CDR3 sequence: CASSPDITEAFF. The CDR3 DNA is TGTGCCAGCTCACCGGACATTACTGAAGCTTTCTTT.

The chain couples TRBV18 to TRBJ1-4, with D possibly matching TRBD1 (5 bases). This CDR3 is built from 16 residues. Per germline, CDR1 KGHSH and CDR2 LQKENI. The germline V and J ends were trimmed by 2 bases and 4 bases, with 14 bases remaining between them. Here the CDR3 reads CASSPSPVGHNEKLFF. CDR3 nucleotide sequence: TGTGCCAGCTCACCATCGCCGGTGGGGCATAATGAAAAACTGTTTTTT.

V and J are TRBV5-4 and TRBJ1-1; no firm D call. V dropped 0 bases and J dropped 2 bases, with 8 bases sitting between them. The CDR3 contains 14 residues. The germline V gene encodes CDR1 SGHNT and CDR2 YYREEE (reference sequence). The CDR3 DNA sequence: TGTGCCAGCAGCTTGGTGTCAGATAACACTGAAGCTTTCTTT. It specifies CASSLVSDNTEAFF.

The CDR3 reads CASSLAPAGADTQYF. For the CDR3, the DNA is TGTGCCAGCAGCTTAGCGCCAGCGGGAGCAGATACGCAGTATTTT. V gene TRBV7-2 combines with J gene TRBJ2-3, with 8 bases lining up with TRBD2. Germline loops: CDR1 SGHTA, CDR2 FQGNSA. The CDR3 is 15 residues long. The V and J ends lost 0 bases and 4 bases, in that order; junction bases with no gene match: 3.

J is TRBJ2-2 and V is TRBV6-6; 11 bases are a match to TRBD2. This CDR3 has 16 amino acids. Losses at the gene ends were 4 bases for V and 1 base for J; bases not matched to a gene: 2. CDR1 and CDR2 (germline): MNHNY, SVGAGI (reference sequence). The CDR3 spells CASSFTSGGNTGELFF. CDR3 DNA sequence: TGTGCCAGCAGTTTTACTAGCGGGGGGAACACCGGGGAGCTGTTTTTT.

The rearrangement uses TRBV6-6 and TRBJ2-7, with TRBD1 matching over 11 bases. Unmatched junction bases numbered 4, after V lost 6 bases and J lost 3 bases. CDR1 is MNHNY and CDR2 is SVGAGI in the germline V gene (reference sequence). The CDR3 loop spans 14 amino acids. CDR3 sequence reads: CASRTGTGGYEQYF. In DNA form, the CDR3 reads TGTGCCAGCAGGACCGGGACAGGGGGCTACGAGCAGTACTTC.

V gene TRBV2 combines with J gene TRBJ1-4, with TRBD1 as a possible D gene (5 bases). The CDR3 is 14 amino acids. V was cut by 8 bases and J by 0 bases, with 10 bases left in between. Germline assignment: CDR1 SNHLY and CDR2 FYNNEI. CDR3: CASAGGATNEKLFF. CDR3 in DNA: TGTGCCAGCGCTGGGGGGGCAACTAATGAAAAACTGTTTTTT.